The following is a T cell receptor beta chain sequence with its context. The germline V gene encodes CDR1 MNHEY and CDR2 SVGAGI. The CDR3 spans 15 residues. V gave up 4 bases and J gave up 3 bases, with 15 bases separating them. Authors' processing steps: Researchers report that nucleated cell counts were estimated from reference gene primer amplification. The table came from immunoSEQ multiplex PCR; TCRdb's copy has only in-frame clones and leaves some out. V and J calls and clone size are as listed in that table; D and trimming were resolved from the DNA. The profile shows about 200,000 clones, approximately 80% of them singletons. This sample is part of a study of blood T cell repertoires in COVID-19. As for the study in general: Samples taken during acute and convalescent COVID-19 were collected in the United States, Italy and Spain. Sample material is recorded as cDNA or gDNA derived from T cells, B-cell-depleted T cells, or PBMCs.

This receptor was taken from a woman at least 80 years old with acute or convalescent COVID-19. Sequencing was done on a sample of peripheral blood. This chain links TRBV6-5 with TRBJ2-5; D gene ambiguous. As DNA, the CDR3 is TGTGCCAGCAGTTTCCCCCGGGTAACAAAAGAGACCCAGTACTTC. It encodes CASSFPRVTKETQYF.